What follows describes a single T cell receptor beta chain. Germline loops: CDR1 SGHNT, CDR2 YYREEE (reference sequence). The CDR3 has 14 amino acids. J gave up 7 bases and V 4 bases, and 8 bases lay outside the gene matches. How the authors handled the data: Nucleated cell number was recorded as an estimate derived from reference gene primer amplification. Clones were read by immunoSEQ multiplex PCR, and TCRdb kept only the in-frame ones, dropping some. V, J and clone size derive from that table, while D and trimming were established from the DNA sequence. The sample has some 200,000 clones, roughly 90% seen once. The source of the sample is a study of blood T cell repertoires in COVID-19. Overall study: From the United States, Italy and Spain came samples of acute and convalescent COVID-19. PBMCs, B-cell-depleted T cells, or T cells provided the cDNA or gDNA that made up the material.

The source is a man aged 65-85 years with acute or convalescent COVID-19. This rearrangement joins TRBV5-4 to TRBJ2-5; 9 positions agree with TRBD1. What was sequenced was peripheral blood. This CDR3 is CASSVGQGRGTQYF. For the CDR3, the DNA is TGTGCCAGCAGCGTGGGACAGGGTCGGGGGACCCAGTACTTC.